Below are 27 T cell receptor beta chains sequenced from a single sample in a study of cytomegalovirus exposure and HLA in healthy donors. The PCR had 60 Vbeta and 13 Jbeta primers. The repertoire was sequenced with immunoSEQ multiplex PCR; TCRdb's copy has only in-frame clones and lacks some. The sample includes more than 80,000 clones, about 75% of them seen just once. Material: PBMCs. The receptors shown here come from a male donor in good health and CMV-seropositive.

This chain joins TRBV7-9 and TRBJ2-1, with 10 bases matching TRBD2. The CDR3 contains 14 residues. V lost 3 bases and J lost 9; bases outside the gene matches: 5. The germline V gene has CDR1 SEHNR and CDR2 FQNEAQ (reference sequence). The CDR3 DNA follows: TGTGCCAGCAGCTTGCTAGCGGGAGCGGGTGAGCAGTTCTTC. Residues: CASSLLAGAGEQFF.

The chain uses TRBV11-1 and TRBJ2-3; 8 bases are shared with TRBD2. V was clipped by 4 bases and J by 4 bases; unmatched bases: 4. Germline lookup yields CDR1 SGHAT and CDR2 FQDESV (reference sequence). The CDR3 extends over 14 amino acids. CDR3 coding DNA: TGTGCCAGCAGCTCGTCGCGGGGGGCAGATACGCAGTATTTT. Its translation: CASSSSRGADTQYF.

This clone was counted only a few times. The chain is built from TRBV7-3 and TRBJ2-5; D uncertain. Germline-derived CDR1 and CDR2 are SGHTA and FQGTGA. V dropped 2 bases and J dropped 5 bases, with 15 bases sitting between them. The CDR3 loop spans 15 amino acids. DNA for the CDR3: TGTGCCAGCAGCTTAGTCGCAGGCCATTTGGAGACCCAGTACTTC. Translated, it gives CASSLVAGHLETQYF.

The chain carries TRBV5-6 and TRBJ2-2, with D perhaps matching TRBD1 (6 bases). The CDR3 length is 14 residues. Germline lookup yields CDR1 SGHDT and CDR2 YYEEEE. With 1 base removed from V and 4 bases from J, the gap between germline ends came to 8 bases. The DNA for the CDR3 is TGTGCCAGCAGCTTGCCAGGGGCCACCGGGGAGCTGTTTTTT. Translation gives CASSLPGATGELFF. Variable domain in full (rest from reference TRBV5-6 and TRBJ2-2): DAGVTQSPTHLIKTRGQQVTLRCSPKSGHDTVSWYQQALGQGPQFIFQYYEEEERQRGNFPDRFSGHQFPNYSSELNVNALLLGDSALYLCASSLPGATGELFFGEGSRLTVL.

V and J are TRBV6-5 and TRBJ1-1, with unresolved D. V lost 6 bases and J 0 bases, leaving 11 bases between the germline ends. This CDR3 has 14 amino acids. Germline V gene sequence: CDR1 MNHEY, CDR2 SVGAGI. Written as DNA, the CDR3 is TGTGCCAGCAGACCACGTAACATGAACACTGAAGCTTTCTTT. Its protein is CASRPRNMNTEAFF.

This clone has only one observation. The chain couples TRBV19 to TRBJ2-7, with D uncertain. The CDR3 runs 13 residues. The V end was cut by 5 bases, the J end by 2 bases, with 10 bases between. CDR1 is LNHDA, CDR2 SQIVND, per germline (reference sequence). The CDR3 here is CASSPDLPYEQYF. The CDR3 nucleotides are TGTGCCAGTAGTCCCGACTTGCCCTACGAGCAGTACTTC.

This clone was found a few times. The chain has TRBV6-5 and TRBJ2-7; 9 bases line up with TRBD2. V was pared by 0 bases and J by 0 bases, with 0 bases of the junction left unmatched. Germline lookup yields CDR1 MNHEY and CDR2 SVGAGI. The CDR3 loop spans 15 amino acids. This CDR3 is CASSYSSGSSYEQYF. CDR3 in DNA: TGTGCCAGCAGTTACTCTAGCGGGAGCTCCTACGAGCAGTACTTC.

The chain recombines TRBV27 with TRBJ2-3; 9 nucleotides align to TRBD2. CDR3 length: 16 amino acids. J gave up 2 bases and V 1 base, and 4 bases lay outside the gene matches. Germline CDR1 MNHEY, CDR2 SMNVEV (reference sequence). CDR3 sequence: CASSLFSSGTTDTQYF. The CDR3 coding sequence is TGTGCCAGCAGTTTATTTTCTAGCGGGACCACAGATACGCAGTATTTT.

The rearrangement joins TRBV2 to TRBJ2-7, with a weak D call TRBD1 (5 bases). The CDR3 contains 12 residues. V shed 5 bases and J shed 7 bases, with 12 bases lying between them. Germline-derived CDR1 and CDR2 are SNHLY and FYNNEI. The CDR3 loop reads CASSPQASEQYF. The CDR3 nucleotides are TGTGCCAGCAGTCCACAGGCGTCGGAGCAGTACTTC.

The chain combines TRBV28 with TRBJ2-7; no clear D gene. Trimming removed 5 bases from V and 6 bases from J, with 17 bases in between. This CDR3 is built from 14 residues. Germline CDR1 MDHEN, CDR2 SYDVKM. The CDR3 loop is CASSRFDDAGEQYF. CDR3 coding DNA: TGTGCCAGCAGTCGCTTTGATGATGCAGGCGAGCAGTACTTC. The complete variable domain, with remaining parts taken from reference TRBV28 and TRBJ2-7, reads DVKVTQSSRYLVKRTGEKVFLECVQDMDHENMFWYRQDPGLGLRLIYFSYDVKMKEKGDIPEGYSVSREKKERFSLILESASTNQTSMYLCASSRFDDAGEQYFGPGTRLTVT.

The rearrangement links TRBV11-2 to TRBJ1-1; no firm D call. Per the germline V gene, CDR1 is SGHAT and CDR2 is FQNNGV. The CDR3 spans 13 residues. Deletions cut 5 bases from V and 1 base from J, with 8 bases between. CDR3: CASSRTGNTEAFF. The CDR3 DNA follows: TGTGCCAGCAGCCGCACGGGGAACACTGAAGCTTTCTTT.

This clone has more than one count but fewer than ten. The chain joins TRBV28 to TRBJ2-3; possible D gene TRBD1, 6 bases. Germline CDR1 MDHEN, CDR2 SYDVKM. V was cut by 6 bases and J by 2 bases, with 15 bases left in between. This CDR3 spans 15 amino acids. The CDR3: CASRSGAGNTDTQYF. CDR3 in DNA: TGTGCCAGCAGATCAGGGGCTGGAAACACAGATACGCAGTATTTT.

In its sample, this clone was seen once. The chain couples TRBV29-1 to TRBJ1-5, with D hard to call. This CDR3 has 13 amino acids. Trimming left V 6 bases short and J 6 bases short, with 15 bases between. Germline values: CDR1 SQVTM, CDR2 ANQGSEA. The CDR3 sequence: CSVEARRGQPQHF. CDR3 nucleotides: TGCAGCGTGGAGGCGAGGAGAGGTCAGCCCCAGCATTTT.

This chain connects TRBV23-1 to TRBJ2-7; TRBD2 agrees at 7 bases. TRBV23-1 carries the ORF label, with uncertain function. V was clipped by 3 bases and J by 3 bases; unmatched bases: 2. CDR3 length: 13 residues. CDR3 in amino acids: CASSHWGGYEQYF. The CDR3 bases are TGCGCCAGCAGTCATTGGGGGGGCTACGAGCAGTACTTC.

The chain uses TRBV29-1 and TRBJ1-4; no definite D call. This CDR3 comprises 11 residues. Trimming took off 3 bases at V and 8 bases at J, with 7 bases between the two ends. Germline V gene lookup returns CDR1 SQVTM and CDR2 ANQGSEA. DNA of the CDR3: TGCAGCGTTGAGTTCGGGGAAAAACTGTTTTTT. Translating it yields CSVEFGEKLFF.

This clone has only a few counts. The V and J genes are TRBV6-5 and TRBJ1-1; 7 bases fit TRBD1. V was clipped by 7 bases and J by 5 bases; unmatched bases: 7. This CDR3 region has 13 residues. CDR1 and CDR2 from the germline V gene are MNHEY and SVGAGI. This chain's CDR3 is CASTRQGGTEAFF. The CDR3 region has the DNA TGTGCCAGCACTAGACAGGGTGGAACTGAAGCTTTCTTT.

V is TRBV6-6 and J is TRBJ1-4, with a weak D call TRBD1 (6 bases). CDR1 is MNHNY, CDR2 SVGAGI, per germline (reference sequence). Trimming cost V 7 bases and J 0 bases, with 9 bases left between them. The length of the CDR3 is 14 residues. For the CDR3, the DNA is TGTGCCAGCAAGGGGGTGGCAACTAATGAAAAACTGTTTTTT. Amino acids: CASKGVATNEKLFF.

The sample holds one count of this clone. The chain uses TRBV5-4 and TRBJ2-7; 9 bases align to TRBD2. The CDR3 is 15 residues long. Trimming took 2 bases from V and 5 from J; bases not matched to a gene: 8. Looked up from germline, CDR1 is SGHNT and CDR2 is YYREEE (reference sequence). CDR3 region: CASSFGLASGNEQYF. The CDR3 region has the DNA TGTGCCAGCAGCTTCGGGCTGGCTAGCGGGAACGAGCAGTACTTC.

The chain employs TRBV11-2 and TRBJ1-3; D may be TRBD1 (6 bases). V lost 5 bases to trimming and J lost 0 bases, with 8 bases between them. The CDR3 totals 14 residues. Germline assignment: CDR1 SGHAT and CDR2 FQNNGV. The CDR3 DNA sequence: TGTGCCAGCAGCCCACAGGGCTCTGGAAACACCATATATTTT. The encoded protein is CASSPQGSGNTIYF.

The rearrangement uses TRBV23-1 and TRBJ1-2; 12 bases align to TRBD1. TRBV23-1 is an ORF; its function is uncertain. CDR3 size: 15 residues. V shed 8 bases, J shed 6 bases, and the junction held 10 bases outside the gene matches. DNA of the CDR3: TGCGCCAGCCGAAACCGGGACAGGGGGCTTGATGGCTACACCTTC. Translation: CASRNRDRGLDGYTF.

The rearrangement joins TRBV18 to TRBJ1-1; no firm D call. Germline CDR1 is KGHSH and CDR2 is LQKENI. CDR3 length equals 14 residues. The ends were cut back, 4 bases at V and 2 bases at J, with 11 bases in the middle. CDR3 sequence (DNA): TGTGCCAGCTCACAGGACGGGATTAACACTGAAGCTTTCTTT. Residues: CASSQDGINTEAFF.

This chain connects TRBV5-4 to TRBJ2-7, with 8 bases that match TRBD1. The CDR3 is 13 amino acids. The V segment lost 2 bases and the J segment 7 bases; nucleotides outside the gene matches: 5. Germline-derived CDR1 and CDR2 are SGHNT and YYREEE (reference sequence). CDR3 sequence: CASSFRGLGEQYF. The CDR3, as DNA: TGTGCCAGCAGCTTCAGGGGGCTGGGGGAGCAGTACTTC.

This rearrangement joins TRBV19 to TRBJ2-3, with 10 positions matching TRBD2. The junction had 10 bases not matched to a gene; V was cut back by 5 bases and J by 5 bases. The CDR3 is made up of 16 amino acids. Germline assignment: CDR1 LNHDA and CDR2 SQIVND (reference sequence). The CDR3 sequence: CASSVSGGAILDTQYF. CDR3 DNA sequence: TGTGCCAGTAGTGTAAGCGGGGGGGCGATTCTAGATACGCAGTATTTT.

This rearrangement joins TRBV5-6 to TRBJ2-2; 7 bases are a match to TRBD2. The CDR3 has 16 residues. Losses at the gene ends were 3 bases for V and 0 bases for J; bases not matched to a gene: 5. CDR1 SGHDT and CDR2 YYEEEE come from the germline V gene. The CDR3 is CASSSGRSANTGELFF. CDR3 nucleotide sequence: TGTGCCAGCAGCTCCGGGAGGTCAGCGAACACCGGGGAGCTGTTTTTT.

The chain links TRBV18 to TRBJ1-1, with a weak D call TRBD1 (5 bases). The CDR3 extends over 12 amino acids. The V and J ends lost 10 bases and 4 bases respectively, with 13 bases between them. Germline V lookup: CDR1 KGHSH, CDR2 LQKENI. This CDR3 is CATKGRITEAFF. In DNA, the CDR3 is TGTGCCACAAAGGGGCGAATCACTGAAGCTTTCTTT. Using reference TRBV18 and TRBJ1-1 for the parts outside the CDR3, the full variable domain is NAGVMQNPRHLVRRRGQEARLRCSPMKGHSHVYWYRQLPEEGLKFMVYLQKENIIDESGMPKERFSAEFPKEGPSILRIQQVVRGDSAAYFCATKGRITEAFFGQGTRLTVV.

V is TRBV6-1 and J is TRBJ2-1, with D possibly TRBD2 on 6 matching bases. V lost 6 bases, J lost 8 bases, and 20 bases lay in between. The germline V gene has CDR1 MNHNS and CDR2 SASEGT. The CDR3 spans 15 residues. CDR3 region: CASRATAGPIHEQFF. The DNA of the CDR3 is TGTGCCAGCAGGGCGACGGCGGGGCCGATACATGAGCAGTTCTTC.

The chain recombines TRBV7-2 with TRBJ2-5; TRBD1 is a possible D gene (6 bases). Trimming cost V 1 base and J 4 bases, with 13 bases left between them. The CDR3 sequence is 15 residues long. The germline V gene encodes CDR1 SGHTA and CDR2 FQGNSA. In DNA form, the CDR3 reads TGTGCCAGCAGCTTAGGGGTAGGGGGTAGAGAGACCCAGTACTTC. Its protein product is CASSLGVGGRETQYF.